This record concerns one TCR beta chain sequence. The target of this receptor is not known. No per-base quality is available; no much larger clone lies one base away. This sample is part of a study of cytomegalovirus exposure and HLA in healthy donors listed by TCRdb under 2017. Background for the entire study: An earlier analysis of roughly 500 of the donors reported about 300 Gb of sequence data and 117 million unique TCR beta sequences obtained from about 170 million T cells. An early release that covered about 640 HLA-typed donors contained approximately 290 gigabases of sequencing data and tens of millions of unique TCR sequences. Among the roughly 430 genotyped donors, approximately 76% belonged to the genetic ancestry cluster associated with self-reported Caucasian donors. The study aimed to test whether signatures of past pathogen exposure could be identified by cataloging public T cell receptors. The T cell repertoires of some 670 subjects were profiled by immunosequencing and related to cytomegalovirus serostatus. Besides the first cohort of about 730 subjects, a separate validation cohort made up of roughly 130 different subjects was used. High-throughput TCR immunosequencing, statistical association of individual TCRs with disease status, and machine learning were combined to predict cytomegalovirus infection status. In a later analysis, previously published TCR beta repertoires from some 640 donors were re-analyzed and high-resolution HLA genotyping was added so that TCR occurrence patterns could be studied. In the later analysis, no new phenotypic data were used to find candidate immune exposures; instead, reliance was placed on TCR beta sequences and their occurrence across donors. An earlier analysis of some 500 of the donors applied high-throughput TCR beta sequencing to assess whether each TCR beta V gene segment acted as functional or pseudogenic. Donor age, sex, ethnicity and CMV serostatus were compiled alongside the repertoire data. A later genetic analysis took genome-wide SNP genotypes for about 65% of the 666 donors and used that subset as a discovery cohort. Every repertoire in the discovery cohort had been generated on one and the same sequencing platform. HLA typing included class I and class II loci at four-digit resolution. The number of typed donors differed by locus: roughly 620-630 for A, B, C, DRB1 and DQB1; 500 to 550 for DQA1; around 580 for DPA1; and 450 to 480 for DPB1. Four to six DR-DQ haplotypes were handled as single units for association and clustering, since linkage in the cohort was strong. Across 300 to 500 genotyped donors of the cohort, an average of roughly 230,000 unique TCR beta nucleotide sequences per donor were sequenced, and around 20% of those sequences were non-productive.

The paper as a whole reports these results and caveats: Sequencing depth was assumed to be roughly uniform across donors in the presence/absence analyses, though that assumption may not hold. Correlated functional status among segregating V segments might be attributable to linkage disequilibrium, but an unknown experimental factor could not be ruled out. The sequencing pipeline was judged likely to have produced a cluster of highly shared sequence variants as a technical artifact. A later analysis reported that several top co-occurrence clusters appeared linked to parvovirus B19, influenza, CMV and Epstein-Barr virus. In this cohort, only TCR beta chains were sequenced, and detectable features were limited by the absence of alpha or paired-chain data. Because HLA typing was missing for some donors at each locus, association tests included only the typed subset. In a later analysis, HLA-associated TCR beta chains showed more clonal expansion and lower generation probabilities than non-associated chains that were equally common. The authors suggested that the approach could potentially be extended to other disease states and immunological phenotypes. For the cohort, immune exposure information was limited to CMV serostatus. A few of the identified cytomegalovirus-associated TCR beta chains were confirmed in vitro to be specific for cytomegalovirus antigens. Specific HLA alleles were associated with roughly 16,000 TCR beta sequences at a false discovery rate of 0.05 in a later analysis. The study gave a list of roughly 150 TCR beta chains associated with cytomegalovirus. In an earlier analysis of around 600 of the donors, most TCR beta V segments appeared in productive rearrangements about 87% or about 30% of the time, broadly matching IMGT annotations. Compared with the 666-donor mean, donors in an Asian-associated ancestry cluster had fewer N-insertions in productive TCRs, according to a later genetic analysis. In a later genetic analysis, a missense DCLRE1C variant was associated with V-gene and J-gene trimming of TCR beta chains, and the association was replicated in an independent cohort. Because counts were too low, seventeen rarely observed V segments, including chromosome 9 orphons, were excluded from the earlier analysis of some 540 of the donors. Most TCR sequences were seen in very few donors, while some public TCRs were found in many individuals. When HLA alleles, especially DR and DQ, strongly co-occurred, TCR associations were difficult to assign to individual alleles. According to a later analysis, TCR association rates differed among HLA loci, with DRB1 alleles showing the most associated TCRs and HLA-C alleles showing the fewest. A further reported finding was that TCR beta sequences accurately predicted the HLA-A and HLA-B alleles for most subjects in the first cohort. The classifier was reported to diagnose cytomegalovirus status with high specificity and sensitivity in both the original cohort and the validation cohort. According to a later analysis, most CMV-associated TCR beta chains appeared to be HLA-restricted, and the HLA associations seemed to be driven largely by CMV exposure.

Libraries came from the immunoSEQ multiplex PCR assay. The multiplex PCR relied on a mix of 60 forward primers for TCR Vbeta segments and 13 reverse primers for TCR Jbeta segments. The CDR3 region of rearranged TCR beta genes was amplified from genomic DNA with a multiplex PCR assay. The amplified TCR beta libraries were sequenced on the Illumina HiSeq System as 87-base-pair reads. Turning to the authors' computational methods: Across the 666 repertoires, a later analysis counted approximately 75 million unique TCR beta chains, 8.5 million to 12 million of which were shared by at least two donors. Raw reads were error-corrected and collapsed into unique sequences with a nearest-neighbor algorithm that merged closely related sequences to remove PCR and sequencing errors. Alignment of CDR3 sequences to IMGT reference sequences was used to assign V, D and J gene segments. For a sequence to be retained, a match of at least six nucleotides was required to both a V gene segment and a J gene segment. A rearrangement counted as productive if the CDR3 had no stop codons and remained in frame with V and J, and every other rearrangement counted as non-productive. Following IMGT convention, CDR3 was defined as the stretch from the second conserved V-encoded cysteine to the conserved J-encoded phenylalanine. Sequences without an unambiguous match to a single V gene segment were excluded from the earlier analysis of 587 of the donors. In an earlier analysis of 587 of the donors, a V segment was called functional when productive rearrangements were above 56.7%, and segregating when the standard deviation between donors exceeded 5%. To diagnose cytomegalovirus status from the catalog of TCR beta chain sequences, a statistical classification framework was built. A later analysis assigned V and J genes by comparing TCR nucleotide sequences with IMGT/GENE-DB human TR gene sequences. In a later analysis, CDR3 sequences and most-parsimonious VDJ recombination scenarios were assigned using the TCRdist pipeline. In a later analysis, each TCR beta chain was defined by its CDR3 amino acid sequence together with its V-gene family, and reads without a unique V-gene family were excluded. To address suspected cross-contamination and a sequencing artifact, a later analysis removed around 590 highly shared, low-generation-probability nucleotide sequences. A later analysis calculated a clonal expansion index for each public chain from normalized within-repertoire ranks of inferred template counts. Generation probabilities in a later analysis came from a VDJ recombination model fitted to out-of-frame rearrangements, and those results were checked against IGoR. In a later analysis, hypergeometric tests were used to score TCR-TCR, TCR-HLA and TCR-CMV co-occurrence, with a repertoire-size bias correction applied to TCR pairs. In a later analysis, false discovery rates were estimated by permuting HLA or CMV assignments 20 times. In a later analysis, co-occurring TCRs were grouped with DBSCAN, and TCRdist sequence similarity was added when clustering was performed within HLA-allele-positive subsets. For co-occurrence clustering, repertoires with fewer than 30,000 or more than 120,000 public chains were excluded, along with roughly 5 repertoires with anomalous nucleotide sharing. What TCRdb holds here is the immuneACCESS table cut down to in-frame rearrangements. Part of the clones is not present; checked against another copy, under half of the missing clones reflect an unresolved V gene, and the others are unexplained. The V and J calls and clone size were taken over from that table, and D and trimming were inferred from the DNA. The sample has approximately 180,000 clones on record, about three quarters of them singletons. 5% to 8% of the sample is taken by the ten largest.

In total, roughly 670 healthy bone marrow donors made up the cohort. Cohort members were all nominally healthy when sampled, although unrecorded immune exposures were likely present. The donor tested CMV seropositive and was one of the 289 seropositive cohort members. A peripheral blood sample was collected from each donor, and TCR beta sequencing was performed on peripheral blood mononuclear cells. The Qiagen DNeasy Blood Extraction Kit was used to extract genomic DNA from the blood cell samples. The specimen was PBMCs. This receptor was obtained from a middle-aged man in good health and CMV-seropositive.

This receptor has the CDR3 CASSQEHRDNQPQHF. The nucleotide sequence reads TGTGCCAGCAGCCAAGAGCACAGGGATAATCAGCCCCAGCATTTT. The sequence is built from TRBV4-2 and TRBJ1-5; the D region possibly corresponds to TRBD1 (6 bases align). Trimming at the junction amounts to 0 bases on V and 4 bases on J, and the germline ends lie 10 bases apart. CDR1 and CDR2, per the germline V gene, are LGHNA and YNFKEQ. The CDR3 runs 15 residues from the cysteine to the phenylalanine. This entry keeps only the CDR3 DNA: 45 bases, framed from base 1.